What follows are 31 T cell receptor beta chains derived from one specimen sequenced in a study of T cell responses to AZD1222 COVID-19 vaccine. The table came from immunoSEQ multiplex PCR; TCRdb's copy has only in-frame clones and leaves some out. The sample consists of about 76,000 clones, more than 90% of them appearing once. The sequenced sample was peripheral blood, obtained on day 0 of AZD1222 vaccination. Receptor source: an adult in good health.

This CDR3 reads CASSPHSGIETQYF. The CDR3 DNA sequence: TGTGCCAGCAGCCCGCACTCAGGGATCGAGACCCAGTACTTC. The rearrangement joins TRBV11-3 to TRBJ2-5, with a weak D call TRBD1 (5 bases). V lost 5 bases and J lost 5, with 15 bases in between. Per the germline V gene, CDR1 is SGHNT and CDR2 is YENEEA. CDR3 length: 14 residues. The entire variable domain, with the rest obtained from reference TRBV11-3 and TRBJ2-5, is as follows: EAGVVQSPRYKIIEKKQPVAFWCNPISGHNTLYWYLQNLGQGPELLIRYENEEAVDDSQLPKDRFSAERLKGVDSTLKIQPAELGDSAVYLCASSPHSGIETQYFGPGTRLLVL.

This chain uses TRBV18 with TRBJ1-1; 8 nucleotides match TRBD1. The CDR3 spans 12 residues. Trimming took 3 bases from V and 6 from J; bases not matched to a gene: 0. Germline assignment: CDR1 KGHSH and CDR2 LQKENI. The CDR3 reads CASSPDRAEAFF. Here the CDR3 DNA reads TGTGCCAGCTCACCGGACAGGGCTGAAGCTTTCTTT. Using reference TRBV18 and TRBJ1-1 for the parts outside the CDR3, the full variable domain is NAGVMQNPRHLVRRRGQEARLRCSPMKGHSHVYWYRQLPEEGLKFMVYLQKENIIDESGMPKERFSAEFPKEGPSILRIQQVVRGDSAAYFCASSPDRAEAFFGQGTRLTVV.

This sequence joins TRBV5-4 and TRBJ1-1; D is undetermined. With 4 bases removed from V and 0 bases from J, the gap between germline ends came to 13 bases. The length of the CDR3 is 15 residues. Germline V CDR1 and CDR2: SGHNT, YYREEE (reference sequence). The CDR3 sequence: CASSHRRQVNTEAFF. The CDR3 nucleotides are TGTGCCAGCAGCCATAGAAGGCAGGTGAACACTGAAGCTTTCTTT.

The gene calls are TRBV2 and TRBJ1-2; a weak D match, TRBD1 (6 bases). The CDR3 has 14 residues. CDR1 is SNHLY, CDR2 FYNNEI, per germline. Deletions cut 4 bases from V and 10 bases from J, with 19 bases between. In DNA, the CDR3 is TGTGCCAGCAGTGGACAACTTACCGGGACACCCTACACCTTC. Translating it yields CASSGQLTGTPYTF.

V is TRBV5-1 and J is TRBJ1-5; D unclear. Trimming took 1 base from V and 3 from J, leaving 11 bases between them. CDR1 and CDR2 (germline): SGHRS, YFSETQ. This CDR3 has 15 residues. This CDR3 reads CASSLTTGNNQPQHF. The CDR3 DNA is TGCGCCAGCAGCTTGACGACGGGGAACAATCAGCCCCAGCATTTT.

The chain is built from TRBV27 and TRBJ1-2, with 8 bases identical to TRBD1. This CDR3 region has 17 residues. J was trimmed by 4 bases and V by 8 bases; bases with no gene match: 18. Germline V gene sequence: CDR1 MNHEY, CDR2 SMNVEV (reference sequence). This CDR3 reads CASVSQPRDRSIYGYTF. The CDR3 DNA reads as TGTGCCAGCGTATCCCAACCTCGGGACAGGAGCATCTATGGCTACACCTTC.

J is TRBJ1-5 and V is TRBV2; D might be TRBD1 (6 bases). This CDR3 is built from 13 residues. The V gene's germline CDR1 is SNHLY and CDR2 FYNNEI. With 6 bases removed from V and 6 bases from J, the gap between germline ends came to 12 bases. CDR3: CASRYREGQPQHF. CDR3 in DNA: TGTGCCAGCAGGTACAGGGAGGGTCAGCCCCAGCATTTT.

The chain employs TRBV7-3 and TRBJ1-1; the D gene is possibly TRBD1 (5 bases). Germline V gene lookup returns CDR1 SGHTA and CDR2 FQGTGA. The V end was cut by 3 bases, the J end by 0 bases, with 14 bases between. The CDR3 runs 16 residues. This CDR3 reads CASSLVPGTVNTEAFF. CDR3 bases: TGTGCCAGCAGCTTGGTCCCCGGGACCGTGAACACTGAAGCTTTCTTT.

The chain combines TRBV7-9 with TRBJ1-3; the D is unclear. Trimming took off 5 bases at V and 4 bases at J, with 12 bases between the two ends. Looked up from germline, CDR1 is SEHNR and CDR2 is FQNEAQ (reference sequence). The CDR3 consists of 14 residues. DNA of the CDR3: TGTGCCAGCAGCCTGAGGTCGCTCGGAAACACCATATATTTT. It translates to CASSLRSLGNTIYF.

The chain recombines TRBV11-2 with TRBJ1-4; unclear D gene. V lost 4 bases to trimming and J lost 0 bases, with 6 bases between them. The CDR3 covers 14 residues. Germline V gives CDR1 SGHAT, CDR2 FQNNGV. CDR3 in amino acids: CASSSTSTNEKLFF. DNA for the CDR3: TGTGCCAGCAGCTCTACCTCAACTAATGAAAAACTGTTTTTT.

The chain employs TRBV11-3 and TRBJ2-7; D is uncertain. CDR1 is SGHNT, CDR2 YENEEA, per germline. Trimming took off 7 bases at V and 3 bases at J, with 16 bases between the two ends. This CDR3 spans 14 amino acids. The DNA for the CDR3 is TGTGCCAGCACCAACATCACGACGAACTACGAGCAGTACTTC. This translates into CASTNITTNYEQYF. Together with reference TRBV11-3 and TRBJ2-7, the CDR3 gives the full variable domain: EAGVVQSPRYKIIEKKQPVAFWCNPISGHNTLYWYLQNLGQGPELLIRYENEEAVDDSQLPKDRFSAERLKGVDSTLKIQPAELGDSAVYLCASTNITTNYEQYFGPGTRLTVT.

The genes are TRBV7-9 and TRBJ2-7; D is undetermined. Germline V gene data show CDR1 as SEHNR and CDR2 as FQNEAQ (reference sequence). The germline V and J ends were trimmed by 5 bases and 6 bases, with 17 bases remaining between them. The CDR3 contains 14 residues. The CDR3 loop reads CASSPIAGWGEQYF. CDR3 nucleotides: TGTGCCAGCAGCCCCATCGCAGGTTGGGGCGAGCAGTACTTC. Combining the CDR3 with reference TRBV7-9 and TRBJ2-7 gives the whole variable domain DTGVSQNPRHKITKRGQNVTFRCDPISEHNRLYWYRQTLGQGPEFLTYFQNEAQLEKSRLLSDRFSAERPKGSFSTLEIQRTEQGDSAMYLCASSPIAGWGEQYFGPGTRLTVT.

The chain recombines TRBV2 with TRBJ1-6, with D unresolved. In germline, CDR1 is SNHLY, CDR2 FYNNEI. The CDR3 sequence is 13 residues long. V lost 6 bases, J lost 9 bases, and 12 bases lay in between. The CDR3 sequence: CASSWAGVSPLHF. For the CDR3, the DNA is TGTGCCAGCAGCTGGGCCGGGGTTTCACCCCTCCACTTT.

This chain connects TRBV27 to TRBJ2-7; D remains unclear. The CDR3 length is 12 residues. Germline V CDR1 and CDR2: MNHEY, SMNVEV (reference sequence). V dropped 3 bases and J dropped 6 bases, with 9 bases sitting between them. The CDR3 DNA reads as TGTGCCAGCAGTTTTTTAGGGCGCGAGCAGTACTTC. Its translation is CASSFLGREQYF.

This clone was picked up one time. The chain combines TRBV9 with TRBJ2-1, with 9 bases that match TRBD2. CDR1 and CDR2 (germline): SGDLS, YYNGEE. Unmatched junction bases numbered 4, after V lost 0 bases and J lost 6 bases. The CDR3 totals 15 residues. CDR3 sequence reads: CASSVDAGGPNEQFF. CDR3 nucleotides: TGTGCCAGCAGCGTAGACGCGGGAGGGCCCAATGAGCAGTTCTTC.

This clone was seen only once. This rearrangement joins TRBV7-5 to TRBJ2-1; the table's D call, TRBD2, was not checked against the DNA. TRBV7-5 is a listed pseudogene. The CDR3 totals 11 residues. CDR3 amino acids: CARSLGDEQFF. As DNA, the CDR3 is TGTGCCAGAAGTCTCGGGGATGAGCAGTTCTTC.

The CDR3 is CASNGGLSNQPQHF. Written as DNA, the CDR3 is TGTGCCAGCAATGGGGGGTTAAGCAATCAGCCCCAGCATTTT. This chain uses TRBV2 with TRBJ1-5; D may be TRBD1 (5 bases). Trimming shortened V by 7 bases and J by 1 base, and 11 bases separated the two germline ends. Looked up from germline, CDR1 is SNHLY and CDR2 is FYNNEI. This CDR3 is built from 14 residues.

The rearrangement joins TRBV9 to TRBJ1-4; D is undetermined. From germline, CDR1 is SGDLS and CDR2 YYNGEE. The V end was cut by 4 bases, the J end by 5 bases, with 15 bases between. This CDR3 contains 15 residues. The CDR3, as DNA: TGTGCCAGCAGCCTGGGCTGGTCGGTGAATGAAAAACTGTTTTTT. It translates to CASSLGWSVNEKLFF.

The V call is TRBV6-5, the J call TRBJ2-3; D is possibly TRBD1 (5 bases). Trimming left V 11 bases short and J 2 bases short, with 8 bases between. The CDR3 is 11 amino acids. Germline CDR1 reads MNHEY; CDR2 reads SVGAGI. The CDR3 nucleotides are TGTGCCGGACAAACCACAGATACGCAGTATTTT. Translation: CAGQTTDTQYF.

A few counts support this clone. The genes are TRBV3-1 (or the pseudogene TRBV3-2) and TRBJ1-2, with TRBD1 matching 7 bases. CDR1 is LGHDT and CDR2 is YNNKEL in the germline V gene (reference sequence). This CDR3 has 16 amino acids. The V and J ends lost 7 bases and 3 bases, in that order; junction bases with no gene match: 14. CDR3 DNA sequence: TGTGCCAGCACCCCCCCGGGGGGCAGGGGGGACTATGGCTACACCTTC. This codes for CASTPPGGRGDYGYTF.

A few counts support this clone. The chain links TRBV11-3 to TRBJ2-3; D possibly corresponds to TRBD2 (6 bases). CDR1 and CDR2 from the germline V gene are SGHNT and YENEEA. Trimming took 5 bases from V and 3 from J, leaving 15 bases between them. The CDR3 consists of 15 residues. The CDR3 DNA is TGTGCCAGCAGCCGGACGGGAGACGGGACAGATACGCAGTATTTT. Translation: CASSRTGDGTDTQYF.

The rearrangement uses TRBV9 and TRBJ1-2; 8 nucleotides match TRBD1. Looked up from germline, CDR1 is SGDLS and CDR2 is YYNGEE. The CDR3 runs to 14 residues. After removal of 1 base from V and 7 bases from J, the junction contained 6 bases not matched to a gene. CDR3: CASSVNRGTRGYTF. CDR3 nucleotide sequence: TGTGCCAGCAGCGTAAACAGGGGGACGCGTGGCTACACCTTC.

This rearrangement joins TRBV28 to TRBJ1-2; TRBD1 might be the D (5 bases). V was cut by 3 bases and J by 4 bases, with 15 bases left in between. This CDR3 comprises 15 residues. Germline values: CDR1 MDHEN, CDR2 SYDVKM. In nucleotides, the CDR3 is TGTGCCAGCAGTTTTCCCACCCGACAGATCTATGGCTACACCTTC. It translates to CASSFPTRQIYGYTF.

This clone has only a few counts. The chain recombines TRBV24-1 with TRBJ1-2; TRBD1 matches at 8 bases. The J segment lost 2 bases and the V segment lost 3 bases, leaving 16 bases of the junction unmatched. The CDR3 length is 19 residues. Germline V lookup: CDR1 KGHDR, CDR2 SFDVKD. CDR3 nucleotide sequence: TGTGCCACCAGTGATGCAGCAGGGGGCCCCACCGACCTCAACTATGGCTACACCTTC. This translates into CATSDAAGGPTDLNYGYTF.

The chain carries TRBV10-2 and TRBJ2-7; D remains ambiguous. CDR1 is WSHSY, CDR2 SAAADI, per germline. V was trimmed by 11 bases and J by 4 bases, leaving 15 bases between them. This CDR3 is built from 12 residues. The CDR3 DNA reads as TGCGCCGCCCGGGCCCCGTCGTACGAGCAGTACTTC. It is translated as CAARAPSYEQYF.

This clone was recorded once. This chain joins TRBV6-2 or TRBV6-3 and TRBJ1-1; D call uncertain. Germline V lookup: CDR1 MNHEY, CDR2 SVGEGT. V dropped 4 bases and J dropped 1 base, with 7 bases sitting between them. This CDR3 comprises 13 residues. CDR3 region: CASSFARNTEAFF. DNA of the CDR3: TGTGCCAGCAGTTTTGCCAGGAACACTGAAGCTTTCTTT.

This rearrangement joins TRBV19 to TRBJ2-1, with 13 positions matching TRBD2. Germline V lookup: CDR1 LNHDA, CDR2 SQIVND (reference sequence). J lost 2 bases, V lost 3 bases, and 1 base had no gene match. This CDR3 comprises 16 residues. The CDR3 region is CASSITSGGAYNEQFF. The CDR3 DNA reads TGTGCCAGTAGTATTACTAGCGGGGGGGCCTACAATGAGCAGTTCTTC.

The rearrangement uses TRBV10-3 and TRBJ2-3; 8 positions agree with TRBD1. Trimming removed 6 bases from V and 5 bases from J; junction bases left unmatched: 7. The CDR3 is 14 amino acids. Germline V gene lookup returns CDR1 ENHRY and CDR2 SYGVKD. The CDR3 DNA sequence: TGTGCCATCAGCCCAGACAGGGGAAGAGATACGCAGTATTTT. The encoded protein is CAISPDRGRDTQYF.

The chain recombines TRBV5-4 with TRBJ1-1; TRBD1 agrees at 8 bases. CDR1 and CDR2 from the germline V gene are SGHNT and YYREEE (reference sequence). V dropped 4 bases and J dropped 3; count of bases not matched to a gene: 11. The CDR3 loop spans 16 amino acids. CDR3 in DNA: TGTGCCAGCAGCGGCTGGACCCAGGGGGCGGACACTGAAGCTTTCTTT. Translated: CASSGWTQGADTEAFF.

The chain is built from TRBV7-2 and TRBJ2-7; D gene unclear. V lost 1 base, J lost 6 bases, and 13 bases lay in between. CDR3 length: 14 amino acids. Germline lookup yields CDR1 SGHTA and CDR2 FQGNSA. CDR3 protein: CASSLVLSSVEQYF. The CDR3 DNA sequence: TGTGCCAGCAGCTTAGTCCTATCAAGCGTCGAGCAGTACTTC.

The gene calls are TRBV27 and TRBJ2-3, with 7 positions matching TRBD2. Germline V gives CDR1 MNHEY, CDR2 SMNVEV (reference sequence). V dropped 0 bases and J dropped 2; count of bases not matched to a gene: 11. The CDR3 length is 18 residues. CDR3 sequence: CASSLSAGSSGNTDTQYF. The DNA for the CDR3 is TGTGCCAGCAGTTTATCAGCCGGGTCTAGCGGCAACACAGATACGCAGTATTTT.